This record covers a single T cell receptor beta chain. The antigen is undetermined. One entry per CDR3 protein results from TCRdb running MiXCR on the reads. The sample includes around 260,000 distinct CDR3 sequences, more than 20% of them seen just once. From germline, CDR1 is MNHNS and CDR2 SASEGT. With 2 bases clipped from V and 12 bases from J, the junction kept 3 bases outside the gene matches. This CDR3 spans 13 amino acids. This entry comes from a study of T cell repertoires in cytomegalovirus infection. Study-wide background: Evidence of both CMV infection and a matching HLA type came from public TCR beta signatures. Findings and caveats of the study: It was HLA-C-restricted CMV-specific TCR beta clonotypes that dominated the response ex vivo. Carriage of CMV together with the relevant HLA was identifiable through cumulative public TCR beta family frequency.

The sequenced sample consisted of PBMCs. This TCR was recovered from a human donor in good health (CMV status not recorded). Some clones in this sample may be carry-over from other donors' samples. The rearrangement links TRBV6-1 to TRBJ1-6; 8 nucleotides match TRBD1. In nucleotides, the CDR3 is TGTGCCAGCAGTGAACAGGGGGCGCGACCCCTCCACTTT. This encodes CASSEQGARPLHF.